This T cell receptor (beta chain) was sequenced during a study of T cell responses to AZD1222 COVID-19 vaccine. The V end was cut by 1 base, the J end by 4 bases, with 11 bases between. The CDR3 totals 15 residues. In germline, CDR1 is SGHVS, CDR2 FNYEAQ. Using immunoSEQ multiplex PCR, the repertoire was profiled, and TCRdb retains in-frame clones only, with some absent. In the table there are over 120,000 clones, 80% to 90% of which are singletons. Source: peripheral blood, taken on day 0 of AZD1222 vaccination. The source of this sequence is an adult in good health. This sequence joins TRBV7-6 and TRBJ1-5; D is uncertain. The DNA for the CDR3 is TGTGCCAGCAGCTTAGTGGTAGGAGCAAATCAGCCCCAGCATTTT. It codes for CASSLVVGANQPQHF.